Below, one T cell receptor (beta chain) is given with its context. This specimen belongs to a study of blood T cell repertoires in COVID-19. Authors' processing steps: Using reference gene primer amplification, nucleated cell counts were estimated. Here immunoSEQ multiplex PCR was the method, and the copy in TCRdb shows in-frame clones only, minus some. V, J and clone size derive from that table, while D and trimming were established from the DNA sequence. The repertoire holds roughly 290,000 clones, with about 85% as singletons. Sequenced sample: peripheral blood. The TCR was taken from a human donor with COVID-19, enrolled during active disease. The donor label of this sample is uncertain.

The CDR3 is CASSSDSYTEAFF. The CDR3 DNA reads as TGTGCCAGCAGCTCGGACAGCTACACTGAAGCTTTCTTT. This chain uses TRBV7-9 with TRBJ1-1, with a weak D call TRBD1 (6 bases). The ends were cut back, 4 bases at V and 3 bases at J, with 9 bases in the middle. Germline CDR1 SEHNR, CDR2 FQNEAQ (reference sequence). The CDR3 covers 13 residues.